One sample yielded the 21 T cell receptor beta chains listed below, sequenced in a study of blood T cell repertoires in COVID-19. The repertoire was sequenced with immunoSEQ multiplex PCR; TCRdb's copy has only in-frame clones and lacks some. The table shows under 55,000 clones, with over 85% occurring only once. The specimen sequenced was peripheral blood. Receptor source: a human donor in a cohort sampled during active COVID-19.

This chain uses TRBV2 with TRBJ2-3; a possible D gene is TRBD2 (6 bases). V gave up 6 bases and J gave up 4 bases, with 14 bases separating them. The CDR3 contains 14 residues. Looked up from germline, CDR1 is SNHLY and CDR2 is FYNNEI. The CDR3 DNA sequence: TGTGCCAGCAGGCCGACTAGAGAGGCAGATACGCAGTATTTT. It translates to CASRPTREADTQYF.

The rearrangement joins TRBV3-1 (or the pseudogene TRBV3-2) to TRBJ1-1; a possible D gene is TRBD1 (5 bases). Germline V lookup: CDR1 LGHDT, CDR2 YNNKEL (reference sequence). Trimming took 1 base from V and 1 from J, leaving 7 bases between them. The CDR3 has 14 residues. For the CDR3, the DNA is TGTGCCAGCAGCCAAGCGGGGGAGAACACTGAAGCTTTCTTT. The encoded protein is CASSQAGENTEAFF.

The chain carries TRBV7-9 and TRBJ2-5, with 7 bases identical to TRBD2. CDR3 length equals 15 residues. J gave up 1 base and V 6 bases, and 8 bases lay outside the gene matches. The V gene's germline CDR1 is SEHNR and CDR2 FQNEAQ (reference sequence). The DNA for the CDR3 is TGTGCCAGCAGACGCGGTTCTAGCGGCCAAGAGACCCAGTACTTC. Amino acid sequence: CASRRGSSGQETQYF.

V usage is TRBV27 and J usage is TRBJ1-1, with D perhaps TRBD1 (5 bases). V was pared by 0 bases and J by 4 bases, with 6 bases between. Germline V lookup: CDR1 MNHEY, CDR2 SMNVEV (reference sequence). This CDR3 is built from 13 residues. The CDR3 sequence: CASSLSDITEAFF. CDR3 DNA: TGTGCCAGCAGTTTATCGGACATCACTGAAGCTTTCTTT.

The CDR3 DNA follows: TGTGCCAGCAGTTTGACAGGGGGCGAGCACGAGCAGTACGTC. Protein: CASSLTGGEHEQYV. The chain recombines TRBV6-7 with TRBJ2-7; 10 positions match TRBD1. TRBV6-7 is flagged as an ORF with uncertain function. The J segment lost 5 bases and the V segment lost 4 bases, leaving 5 bases of the junction unmatched. CDR3 length equals 14 residues.

The chain couples TRBV29-1 to TRBJ1-4, with a weak D call TRBD1 (5 bases). In germline, CDR1 is SQVTM, CDR2 ANQGSEA. Trimming took 3 bases from V and 8 from J, leaving 13 bases between them. The CDR3 runs 13 residues. CDR3 loop: CSVDGGRGEKLFF. CDR3 sequence (DNA): TGCAGCGTTGACGGGGGGAGGGGAGAAAAACTGTTTTTT.

V usage is TRBV27 and J usage is TRBJ1-5; possibly TRBD1 for D (6 bases). CDR1 and CDR2 from the germline V gene are MNHEY and SMNVEV (reference sequence). The CDR3 spans 16 residues. Trimming removed 5 bases from V and 0 bases from J, with 14 bases in between. The CDR3 spells CASSRTATYSNQPQHF. CDR3 coding DNA: TGTGCCAGCAGTCGGACAGCCACGTATAGCAATCAGCCCCAGCATTTT.

This chain joins TRBV21-1 and TRBJ2-7; the table's D gene call, TRBD1, was not cross checked with the DNA. TRBV21-1 is termed a pseudogene. The CDR3 has 15 residues. CDR3 bases: TGTGCCAGCAGCAAAGAGACAGGGTGGGCCTACGAGCAGTACGTC. It yields the protein CASSKETGWAYEQYV.

The genes are TRBV6-5 and TRBJ1-1; no clear D. V lost 7 bases, J lost 9 bases, and 12 bases lay in between. Per the germline V gene, CDR1 is MNHEY and CDR2 is SVGAGI. The CDR3 is made up of 11 amino acids. In DNA, the CDR3 is TGTGCCAGCAAAAACGTCGGTCAAGCTTTCTTT. It is translated as CASKNVGQAFF.

The chain is built from TRBV12-5 and TRBJ1-2, with D unclear. Germline CDR1 reads LGHNT; CDR2 reads FRNRAP. This CDR3 spans 13 amino acids. Trimming pared 5 bases from V and 8 bases from J, leaving 15 bases between. This chain's CDR3 is CASGRSSTPGYTF. As DNA, the CDR3 is TGTGCTAGTGGTAGAAGTAGCACGCCCGGCTACACCTTC.

The chain couples TRBV5-1 to TRBJ2-3; D may be TRBD2 (5 bases). V was clipped by 2 bases and J by 6 bases, with 16 bases between them. The CDR3 is 15 amino acids. The germline V gene encodes CDR1 SGHRS and CDR2 YFSETQ. In nucleotides, the CDR3 is TGCGCCAGCAGCTTCGATGGGGAGACCAGGGATACGCAGTATTTT. Translated, it gives CASSFDGETRDTQYF.

The chain carries TRBV30 and TRBJ1-2; D possibly corresponds to TRBD1 (5 bases). The CDR3 consists of 13 residues. Germline assignment: CDR1 GTSNPN and CDR2 SVGIG (reference sequence). Trimming stripped 4 bases from V and 6 bases from J, with 15 bases between. This CDR3 is CAWKGVTRDGYTF. The CDR3 DNA reads TGTGCCTGGAAAGGGGTAACAAGGGATGGCTACACCTTC.

This clone was seen a single time. The chain employs TRBV19 and TRBJ2-1; the match to TRBD2 covers 11 bases. V dropped 5 bases and J dropped 4; count of bases not matched to a gene: 7. From germline, CDR1 is LNHDA and CDR2 SQIVND (reference sequence). CDR3 size: 16 residues. CDR3 sequence: CASSFSGTSGYNEQFF. In DNA form, the CDR3 reads TGTGCCAGTAGTTTCTCCGGGACTAGCGGTTACAATGAGCAGTTCTTC.

The rearrangement uses TRBV7-8 and TRBJ2-3, with TRBD1 identical over 8 bases. V dropped 7 bases and J dropped 1; count of bases not matched to a gene: 4. This CDR3 contains 14 residues. Germline V gene sequence: CDR1 SGHVS, CDR2 FQNEAQ. Here the CDR3 reads CASIPTGGTDTQYF. Here the CDR3 DNA reads TGTGCCAGCATCCCGACAGGGGGCACAGATACGCAGTATTTT. Drawing the rest from reference TRBV7-8 and TRBJ2-3, the complete variable domain is GAGVSQSPRYKVAKRGQDVALRCDPISGHVSLFWYQQALGQGPEFLTYFQNEAQLDKSGLPSDRFFAERPEGSVSTLKIQRTQQEDSAVYLCASIPTGGTDTQYFGPGTRLTVL.

The chain uses TRBV6-1 and TRBJ1-1; tentatively, D is TRBD1 (5 bases). CDR1 and CDR2 (germline): MNHNS, SASEGT. V gave up 2 bases and J gave up 10 bases, with 14 bases separating them. The CDR3 spans 13 residues. The CDR3 region is CASSEQTAGRAFF. The CDR3 DNA is TGTGCCAGCAGTGAACAAACGGCAGGGCGAGCTTTCTTT.

The chain joins TRBV15 to TRBJ1-5, with D possibly matching TRBD1 (5 bases). This CDR3 region has 15 residues. In germline, CDR1 is LNHNV, CDR2 YYDKDF (reference sequence). The V and J ends lost 0 bases and 7 bases respectively, with 13 bases between them. Written as DNA, the CDR3 is TGTGCCACCAGCAGAGATTGGGCAGGGTACCAGCCCCAGCATTTT. Protein: CATSRDWAGYQPQHF.

The rearrangement links TRBV6-5 to TRBJ1-2; D unresolved. The CDR3 totals 15 residues. CDR1 and CDR2 (germline): MNHEY, SVGAGI. Between the trimmed V and J ends, which lost 3 bases and 6 bases, there was a span of 17 bases. The CDR3 region is CASSYDRGSLDGYTF. The DNA of the CDR3 is TGTGCCAGCAGTTATGATAGAGGCAGTCTCGATGGCTACACCTTC.

This sequence joins TRBV3-1 (or the pseudogene TRBV3-2) and TRBJ2-2; the D is unclear. V was cut by 8 bases and J by 6 bases, with 16 bases left in between. Germline loops: CDR1 LGHDT, CDR2 YNNKEL (reference sequence). The CDR3 totals 14 residues. CDR3 protein: CASLLSTFPGELFF. The DNA for the CDR3 is TGTGCCAGCCTCCTTAGCACCTTTCCCGGGGAGCTGTTTTTT.

This clone was detected only once. The chain carries TRBV7-9 and TRBJ2-7, with a possible D match to TRBD1 (6 bases). The germline V and J ends were trimmed by 3 bases and 0 bases, with 9 bases remaining between them. CDR3 length: 14 amino acids. Germline values: CDR1 SEHNR, CDR2 FQNEAQ (reference sequence). The CDR3 loop reads CASSLDRFSYEQYF. The CDR3 nucleotides are TGTGCCAGCAGCTTGGACAGATTCTCCTACGAGCAGTACTTC.

The chain has TRBV7-3 and TRBJ2-5; 13 nucleotides line up with TRBD2. CDR1 and CDR2 (germline): SGHTA, FQGTGA. V lost 6 bases to trimming and J lost 5 bases; unmatched junction nucleotides: 6. The CDR3 consists of 15 residues. CDR3 sequence: CASSRTSGSGETQYF. In DNA, the CDR3 is TGTGCCAGCAGTAGGACTAGCGGGAGTGGGGAGACCCAGTACTTC.

The DNA for the CDR3 is TGTGCCAGCAGTTTTCGGGCAGGGACAAGTGGCTACACCTTC. The encoded protein is CASSFRAGTSGYTF. The chain has TRBV28 and TRBJ1-2, with a weak D call TRBD1 (6 bases). CDR1 and CDR2 (germline): MDHEN, SYDVKM. Trimming took 3 bases from V and 7 from J, leaving 15 bases between them. The CDR3 runs to 14 residues.